This TCR beta chain was retrieved from a study of PD-L1 blockade in urothelial cancer. Specified time point: pretreatment peripheral blood. The V gene's germline CDR1 is LNHDA and CDR2 SQIVND (reference sequence). V was trimmed by 10 bases and J by 3 bases, leaving 16 bases between them. The CDR3 totals 13 residues. Some clones are missing from TCRdb's copy, which holds only in-frame ones; the method was immunoSEQ multiplex PCR. The sample shows about 95,000 clones, about nine tenths of them seen only once. The sequence derives from a man aged 60 to 75 with urothelial cancer. The V and J genes are TRBV19 and TRBJ2-7; TRBD1 is a possible D gene (6 bases). Sample: PBMCs, taken around atezolizumab (anti-PD-L1) treatment. CDR3 DNA: TGTGCCACTGCCCCCGGGACAAACTACGAGCAGTACTTC. This codes for CATAPGTNYEQYF.